This record covers a single T cell receptor beta chain. Its antigen is unidentified. One junction end does not reproduce the germline sequence, and a read error may be involved. This sample is part of a study of tumor and adjacent non-tumor tissue in lung cancer. Study in general: Patients comprised about a dozen adenocarcinoma, a couple of squamous cell carcinoma and 1 small cell lung cancer. Findings of the study overall: Normal lung showed higher cumulative top 100 clone frequency than tumor. Significantly higher TCR diversity was found in tumor than normal lung.

Three rounds of nested PCR, following a modified ARM-PCR protocol, produced the TCRbeta library. TCRdb re-derived calls from the multiplex PCR reads in MiXCR, one entry per CDR3 protein. The sample shows about 200,000 distinct CDR3 sequences, 70% to 75% of them seen only once. The germline V gene has CDR1 MGHRA and CDR2 YSYEKL. This CDR3 spans 16 amino acids. The template was RNA from unsorted bulk tissue. Donors were chemotherapy-naive, newly diagnosed lung cancer surgical patients in China, August–November 2014. Sequencing was done on a sample of lung tumor tissue. The chain carries TRBV4-1 and TRBJ2-7, with 8 bases aligning to TRBD2. The receptor was isolated from a man in his fifties or sixties with non-small cell lung cancer. The CDR3 DNA reads TGCGCGAGCAGCCAGTATCATAGCGGGGAAACCTACGAGCAGTACTTC. It codes for CASSQYHSGETYEQYF.